The rows below give T cell receptor beta chains drawn from one sample of a study of Graves' ophthalmopathy and Graves' hyperthyroidism. TCRdb passed the multiplex PCR reads through MiXCR, listing each CDR3 protein once. There are almost 750,000 distinct CDR3 sequences in the sample; roughly 40% occur only once, and approximately 43% lies in the top ten. Sequenced material: peripheral blood. The receptors come from an adult man with Graves' ophthalmopathy. Both conserved end residues are part of each CDR3. D genes are given only for firm matches. A clone size is listed for some rows: how often the clone was seen (once, few, many), or a class if it is expanded.

v_call	clone_size	j_call	cdr3_length	d_call	cdr3_aa	cdr3_nt
TRBV7-2	-	TRBJ1-1	15	-	CASSLATGQYTEAFF	TGTGCCAGCAGCTTAGCGACAGGACAATACACTGAAGCTTTCTTT
TRBV6-6	many	TRBJ2-7	15	TRBD1	CASSYLGQGAYEQYF	TGTGCCAGCAGTTACTTAGGACAGGGGGCCTACGAGCAGTACTTC
TRBV25-1	-	TRBJ1-4	14	TRBD1	CASSAVRGGEKLFF	TGTGCCAGCAGTGCCGTCAGGGGGGGGGAAAAACTGTTTTTT
TRBV29-1	-	TRBJ2-7	15	-	CSARSRGSPWNEQYF	TGCAGTGCTAGATCTCGGGGCTCCCCTTGGAACGAGCAGTACTTC
TRBV7-9	many	TRBJ1-2	14	TRBD1	CASSSGTGVPGYTF	TGTGCCAGCAGCTCGGGGACAGGGGTTCCTGGCTACACCTTC
TRBV10-3	-	TRBJ2-7	13	TRBD1	CAISAGGAYEQYF	TGTGCCATCAGTGCAGGGGGAGCCTACGAGCAGTACTTC
TRBV10-3	-	TRBJ2-3	14	-	CAIGQGMETDMQYF	TGTGCCATCGGTCAGGGGATGGAGACAGATATGCAGTATTTT
TRBV10-3	-	TRBJ2-5	18	-	CAISQFIPGHSIQETQYF	TGTGCCATCAGTCAATTTATTCCGGGACATAGTATCCAAGAGACCCAGTACTTC
TRBV2	once	TRBJ1-2	14	-	CSTLTAGTKDGYTF	TGCAGCACACTCACGGCCGGGACGAAGGATGGCTACACCTTC
TRBV15	-	TRBJ1-3	18	TRBD1	CATSRDYQGALSGNTIYF	TGTGCCACCAGCAGAGATTATCAGGGGGCCCTTTCTGGAAACACCATATATTTT